This T cell receptor (beta chain) originates from a study of T cell changes during pregnancy in multiple sclerosis. Unmatched junction bases numbered 6, after V lost 1 base and J lost 4 bases. The CDR3 spans 16 residues. Germline V gene lookup returns CDR1 LGHNA and CDR2 YNFKEQ. Generated by immunoSEQ multiplex PCR, the TCRdb table keeps only in-frame clones and is missing some. Of about 67,000 clones listed, more than 85% are singletons. The sequence was collected from a female donor with multiple sclerosis, enrolled in a pregnancy study. The chain links TRBV4-2 to TRBJ2-2; 7 positions match TRBD2. The specimen was peripheral blood, collected in the first trimester of pregnancy. The CDR3 region has the DNA TGTGCCAGCAGCCAAGGACGGGGAGGGGTCACCGGGGAGCTGTTTTTT. Translation gives CASSQGRGGVTGELFF.